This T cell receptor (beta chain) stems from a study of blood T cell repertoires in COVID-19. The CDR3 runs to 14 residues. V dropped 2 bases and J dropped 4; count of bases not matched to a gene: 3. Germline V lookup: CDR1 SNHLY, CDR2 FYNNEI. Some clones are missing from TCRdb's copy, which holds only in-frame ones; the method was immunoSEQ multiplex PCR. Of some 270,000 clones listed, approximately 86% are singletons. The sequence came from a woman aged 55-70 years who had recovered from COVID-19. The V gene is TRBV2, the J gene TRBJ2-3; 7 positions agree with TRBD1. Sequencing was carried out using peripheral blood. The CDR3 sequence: CASSERGQADTQYF. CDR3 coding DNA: TGTGCCAGCAGTGAAAGGGGGCAGGCAGATACGCAGTATTTT. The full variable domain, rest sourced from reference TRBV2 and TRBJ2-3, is EPEVTQTPSHQVTQMGQEVILRCVPISNHLYFYWYRQILGQKVEFLVSFYNNEISEKSEIFDDQFSVERPDGSNFTLKIRSTKLEDSAMYFCASSERGQADTQYFGPGTRLTVL.